This T cell receptor (beta chain) was obtained from a study of sequential checkpoint blockade in melanoma. Study overall: After both sequences, patients received maintenance nivolumab.

The table came from immunoSEQ multiplex PCR; TCRdb's copy has only in-frame clones and leaves some out. There are 20,000 to 25,000 clones in the sample; around 80% occur only once, and 11% lies in the top ten. The treatment here: randomized to nivolumab then ipilimumab (arm A) or the reverse (arm B). PBMC sorting kept live CD3+CD8+ cells without CD19 or CD56. The sequences come from CD8+ T cells sorted from blood (inferred from file names), collected from a patient given nivolumab and ipilimumab in sequence. This TCR derives from a human donor with melanoma.

As DNA, the CDR3 is TGTGCCAGCAGCTTAGATAACCTAGCCGCCAATGAGCAGTTCTTC. It encodes CASSLDNLAANEQFF. The chain is built from TRBV11-2 and TRBJ2-1; D perhaps matches TRBD2 (5 bases). The V and J ends lost 0 bases and 6 bases respectively, with 12 bases between them. The germline CDR1 and CDR2 sequences are SGHAT and FQNNGV. CDR3 length: 15 amino acids.